The next 23 T cell receptor beta chains were all read from a single sample in a study of OX40 agonist ivuxolimab in advanced cancers. Sequencing used immunoSEQ multiplex PCR; TCRdb keeps in-frame clones, though not all of them. Found here are tens of thousands of clones, roughly 90% of them singletons; the top ten hold more than 0.75%. Sequencing used CD4+ or CD8+ T cells sorted from blood, obtained in a trial of the OX40 agonist ivuxolimab. The receptors originated from an adult with an advanced solid tumor such as melanoma, head and neck, liver or kidney cancer.

The chain is built from TRBV5-1 and TRBJ2-1, with 9 nucleotides matching TRBD2. V shed 5 bases and J 9 bases; nucleotides not matched to a gene: 15. This CDR3 spans 16 amino acids. Germline V CDR1 and CDR2: SGHRS, YFSETQ. CDR3 region: CASRRIAREGQGEQFF. CDR3 in DNA: TGCGCCAGCAGGCGTATTGCGCGGGAGGGCCAAGGTGAGCAGTTCTTC.

This clone was counted only a few times. This chain uses TRBV6-5 with TRBJ2-7, with TRBD1 matching over 9 bases. This CDR3 has 15 amino acids. Germline CDR1 reads MNHEY; CDR2 reads SVGAGI. With V trimmed by 0 bases and J by 3 bases, 3 bases remained unmatched. DNA for the CDR3: TGTGCCAGCAGTTACTCGGGACAGGGTATCTACGAGCAGTACTTC. Amino acids: CASSYSGQGIYEQYF.

J is TRBJ2-7 and V is TRBV7-3; unclear D gene. Trimming took 2 bases from V and 0 from J, leaving 5 bases between them. Germline V CDR1 and CDR2: SGHTA, FQGTGA. The CDR3 is made up of 13 amino acids. CDR3 DNA sequence: TGTGCCAGCAGCTTACAGGCCTCCTACGAGCAGTACTTC. This gives the protein CASSLQASYEQYF.

The rearrangement uses TRBV4-1 and TRBJ2-7; 13 bases line up with TRBD2. The CDR3 has 18 residues. Germline CDR1 is MGHRA and CDR2 is YSYEKL. Trimming at V came to 2 bases and at J to 2 bases, leaving 9 bases not matched to a gene. The CDR3 reads CASSQRTSGSLSAYEQYF. The CDR3, as DNA: TGCGCCAGCAGCCAAAGGACTAGCGGGAGTCTGTCCGCCTACGAGCAGTACTTC.

The V gene is TRBV7-2, the J gene TRBJ2-1; 10 bases are shared with TRBD2. Trimming cost V 1 base and J 6 bases; bases outside gene matches: 9. Germline V lookup: CDR1 SGHTA, CDR2 FQGNSA. The CDR3 loop spans 17 amino acids. CDR3 in DNA: TGTGCCAGCAGCTTAGAGTGGACTAGCGGAACCCCCAATGAGCAGTTCTTC. Its translation: CASSLEWTSGTPNEQFF.

The chain uses TRBV5-1 and TRBJ2-2; TRBD2 aligns across 14 bases. CDR3 size: 16 residues. V trimming: 7 bases; J trimming: 5 bases; junction bases outside the gene matches: 7. Per the germline V gene, CDR1 is SGHRS and CDR2 is YFSETQ. CDR3 loop: CASGTSGSRGTGELFF. CDR3 coding DNA: TGCGCCAGCGGGACTAGCGGGAGCAGAGGAACCGGGGAGCTGTTTTTT.

The rearrangement uses TRBV15 and TRBJ2-5, with TRBD1 as a possible D gene (5 bases). Trimming pared 3 bases from V and 5 bases from J, leaving 16 bases between. Germline CDR1 is LNHNV and CDR2 is YYDKDF (reference sequence). The CDR3 extends over 15 amino acids. For the CDR3, the DNA is TGTGCCACCAGCAGGACAGCGACCCCGAGGGAGACCCAGTACTTC. Translation: CATSRTATPRETQYF.

The chain recombines TRBV5-1 with TRBJ2-7, with TRBD2 matching 13 bases. Germline V lookup: CDR1 SGHRS, CDR2 YFSETQ. This CDR3 is built from 16 residues. The ends lost 4 bases at V and 1 base at J; junction bases unmatched: 5. CDR3 in DNA: TGCGCCAGCAGCCGCGGGACTAGCGGGACGTCCTACGAGCAGTACTTC. It translates to CASSRGTSGTSYEQYF.

The gene calls are TRBV5-6 and TRBJ2-3; tentatively, D is TRBD2 (6 bases). The CDR3 consists of 16 residues. Germline V gene data show CDR1 as SGHDT and CDR2 as YYEEEE. Between the trimmed V and J ends, which lost 4 bases and 4 bases, there was a span of 19 bases. Here the CDR3 reads CASSRDLGEVPDTQYF. CDR3 coding DNA: TGTGCCAGCAGCCGAGATTTGGGGGAGGTACCAGATACGCAGTATTTT.

This clone appeared once. This chain connects TRBV18 to TRBJ2-7; either TRBD1 or TRBD2 may fit D (5 bases each). Germline lookup yields CDR1 KGHSH and CDR2 LQKENI. V was cut by 4 bases and J by 2 bases, with 9 bases left in between. The CDR3 contains 13 residues. The CDR3 coding sequence is TGTGCCAGCTCACAGGGGAGCGCCTACGAGCAGTACTTC. Translation: CASSQGSAYEQYF.

This clone was detected a few times. The chain joins TRBV10-1 to TRBJ1-5, with 10 bases matching TRBD1. Germline CDR1 and CDR2: WNHNN and SYGVQD (reference sequence). CDR3 length: 14 amino acids. Trimming removed 8 bases from V and 2 bases from J; junction bases left unmatched: 3. CDR3 protein: CASGDRGGNQPQHF. The CDR3 region has the DNA TGCGCCAGCGGGGACAGGGGAGGCAATCAGCCCCAGCATTTT.

Only one count was recorded for this clone. V gene TRBV28 combines with J gene TRBJ2-5, with 9 bases identical to TRBD2. V lost 7 bases and J lost 5; bases outside the gene matches: 11. This CDR3 comprises 15 residues. Looked up from germline, CDR1 is MDHEN and CDR2 is SYDVKM. The CDR3 here is CASTLSGSLGETQYF. CDR3 DNA sequence: TGTGCCAGCACTCTTAGCGGGAGCCTCGGGGAGACCCAGTACTTC.

The CDR3 loop reads CASSLTGGASGDNEQFF. The CDR3 region has the DNA TGTGCCAGCAGCTTAACGGGAGGGGCTAGCGGAGACAATGAGCAGTTCTTC. The gene calls are TRBV7-3 and TRBJ2-1, with 7 bases fitting TRBD2. CDR3 size: 17 residues. Germline assignment: CDR1 SGHTA and CDR2 FQGTGA. The trim removed 0 bases at V and 5 bases at J, leaving 10 bases unmatched.

J is TRBJ2-2 and V is TRBV28, with a possible D match to TRBD1 (6 bases). CDR1 is MDHEN, CDR2 SYDVKM, per germline. CDR3 size: 13 residues. Between the trimmed V and J ends, which lost 7 bases and 12 bases, there was a span of 18 bases. This chain's CDR3 is CASTTTRDKKLFF. CDR3 sequence (DNA): TGTGCCAGCACCACCACTCGGGACAAAAAGCTGTTTTTT.

The gene calls are TRBV4-2 and TRBJ2-5; D possibly corresponds to TRBD2 (5 bases). The germline V and J ends were trimmed by 0 bases and 5 bases, with 13 bases remaining between them. The CDR3 contains 15 residues. Looked up from germline, CDR1 is LGHNA and CDR2 is YNFKEQ. The CDR3 DNA follows: TGTGCCAGCAGCCAAGATCGGGCCTGGGAGGAGACCCAGTACTTC. This translates into CASSQDRAWEETQYF.

V gene TRBV5-6 combines with J gene TRBJ1-6; D perhaps matches TRBD1 (6 bases). The CDR3 sequence is 18 residues long. Trimming took 0 bases from V and 0 from J, leaving 13 bases between them. Germline V gene sequence: CDR1 SGHDT, CDR2 YYEEEE. The CDR3 here is CASSLGQALSSYNSPLHF. In DNA form, the CDR3 reads TGTGCCAGCAGCTTGGGACAGGCCTTAAGCTCCTATAATTCACCCCTCCACTTT.

The chain joins TRBV6-1 to TRBJ1-1; TRBD1 matches at 8 bases. CDR1 and CDR2 (germline): MNHNS, SASEGT. The CDR3 is made up of 15 amino acids. J was trimmed by 1 base and V by 6 bases; bases with no gene match: 7. This chain's CDR3 is CASRDFGQGNTEAFF. As DNA, the CDR3 is TGTGCCAGCAGGGACTTTGGACAGGGGAACACTGAAGCTTTCTTT.

This clone has just one count. The chain links TRBV4-1 to TRBJ1-4; TRBD1 aligns across 7 bases. Germline V gives CDR1 MGHRA, CDR2 YSYEKL. J lost 4 bases, V lost 3 bases, and 8 bases had no gene match. The CDR3 extends over 16 amino acids. CDR3 sequence: CASSQGQGQINEKLFF. For the CDR3, the DNA is TGCGCCAGCAGCCAGGGTCAGGGACAGATTAATGAAAAACTGTTTTTT.

This clone was detected only once. The chain combines TRBV29-1 with TRBJ1-1; D is unclear. Germline CDR1 SQVTM, CDR2 ANQGSEA. The CDR3 length is 12 residues. Trimming took 7 bases from V and 6 from J, leaving 15 bases between them. The CDR3 DNA reads TGCAGCGCACAAATGGGGTCGGCTGAAGCTTTCTTT. Translation gives CSAQMGSAEAFF. The complete variable domain, with remaining parts taken from reference TRBV29-1 and TRBJ1-1, reads SAVISQKPSRDICQRGTSLTIQCQVDSQVTMMFWYRQQPGQSLTLIATANQGSEATYESGFVIDKFPISRPNLTFSTLTVSNMSPEDSSIYLCSAQMGSAEAFFGQGTRLTVV.

The chain has TRBV4-2 and TRBJ2-3; D uncertain. This CDR3 spans 16 amino acids. The ends were cut back, 4 bases at V and 0 bases at J, with 14 bases in the middle. Germline-derived CDR1 and CDR2 are LGHNA and YNFKEQ. The CDR3 bases are TGTGCCAGCAGCCCAGTCGGTGGGGTCAGCACAGATACGCAGTATTTT. This translates into CASSPVGGVSTDTQYF.

This rearrangement joins TRBV5-8 to TRBJ1-1, with D perhaps matching TRBD1 (6 bases). The germline V gene encodes CDR1 SGHTS and CDR2 YDEGEE. The CDR3 runs 12 residues. V lost 3 bases to trimming and J lost 5 bases, with 8 bases between them. The CDR3, as DNA: TGTGCCAGCAGCTACGGACAGACTGAAGCTTTCTTT. Its translation: CASSYGQTEAFF.

This CDR3 reads CASSLHSLGQGDSTEAFF. Here the CDR3 DNA reads TGTGCCAGCAGTTTACATAGCCTAGGACAGGGGGACTCCACTGAAGCTTTCTTT. The chain employs TRBV27 and TRBJ1-1; TRBD1 agrees at 10 bases. The CDR3 runs to 18 residues. CDR1 and CDR2 from the germline V gene are MNHEY and SMNVEV (reference sequence). V lost 2 bases to trimming and J lost 4 bases; unmatched junction nucleotides: 13.

This chain links TRBV15 with TRBJ1-1; D call uncertain. The V end lost 3 bases, the J end lost 3 bases, and 8 bases lay between the germline ends. CDR1 and CDR2 (germline): LNHNV, YYDKDF (reference sequence). The CDR3 consists of 13 residues. The CDR3 loop reads CATSSRKYTEAFF. CDR3 nucleotides: TGTGCCACCAGCAGCCGTAAGTACACTGAAGCTTTCTTT.